This T cell receptor (beta chain) was documented in a study of OX40 agonist ivuxolimab in advanced cancers. As for the study in general: The drug used for patients, ivuxolimab, was an agonistic anti-OX40 (CD134) antibody. The patients received ivuxolimab by intravenous route every 2 weeks at 0.01 to 10 mg/kg.

This table comes from immunoSEQ multiplex PCR, and its TCRdb copy is limited to in-frame clones, with some not included. Among tens of thousands of clones listed, less than 90% were seen once. Concerning this clone: Its target is unknown.

General study points: Clonal expansion among partial responders at 0.1-3.0 mg/kg ranked near the lowest.

This sequence was found in an adult with an advanced solid tumor such as melanoma, head and neck, liver or kidney cancer. The sample consisted of CD4+ or CD8+ T cells sorted from blood, taken in a trial of the OX40 agonist ivuxolimab.

This CDR3 is CASSEPPPPRPMGPQHF. The CDR3 bases are TGCGCCAGCAGCGAGCCCCCCCCGCCAAGGCCCATGGGGCCCCAGCATTTT. The chain combines TRBV23-1 with TRBJ1-5; no reliable D call. TRBV23-1 is given ORF status, its function remaining uncertain. The CDR3 sequence is 17 residues long. The V end was cut by 6 bases, the J end by 9 bases, with 27 bases between.